This T cell receptor (beta chain) derives from a study of blood T cell repertoires in COVID-19. Study-level information: From the United States, Italy and Spain came samples of acute and convalescent COVID-19. Sources were T cells, B-cell-depleted T cells, or PBMCs; the material itself was cDNA or gDNA.

This clone occurred a few times. Original data processing: Reference gene primers were amplified, and this amplification served to estimate nucleated cell counts. Only in-frame clones appear in the TCRdb table, and some are missing; sequencing was by immunoSEQ multiplex PCR. The V and J calls and the clone size are those of that table, but D and trimming were determined from the DNA. Among 200,000 to 250,000 clones listed, around 86% were seen once. V lost 3 bases to trimming and J lost 0 bases; unmatched junction nucleotides: 4. The CDR3 consists of 16 residues. CDR1 SGDLS and CDR2 YYNGEE come from the germline V gene.

The sequence was collected from a man aged 30 to 45 who had recovered from COVID-19. What was sequenced was peripheral blood. The V gene is TRBV9, the J gene TRBJ1-3; 9 positions agree with TRBD1. The CDR3 region has the DNA TGTGCCAGCAGCGCCTTGGACAGGGGCTCTGGAAACACCATATATTTT. Translating it yields CASSALDRGSGNTIYF. Complete variable domain (other parts from reference TRBV9 and TRBJ1-3): DSGVTQTPKHLITATGQRVTLRCSPRSGDLSVYWYQQSLDQGLQFLIQYYNGEERAKGNILERFSAQQFPDLHSELNLSSLELGDSALYFCASSALDRGSGNTIYFGEGSWLTVV.